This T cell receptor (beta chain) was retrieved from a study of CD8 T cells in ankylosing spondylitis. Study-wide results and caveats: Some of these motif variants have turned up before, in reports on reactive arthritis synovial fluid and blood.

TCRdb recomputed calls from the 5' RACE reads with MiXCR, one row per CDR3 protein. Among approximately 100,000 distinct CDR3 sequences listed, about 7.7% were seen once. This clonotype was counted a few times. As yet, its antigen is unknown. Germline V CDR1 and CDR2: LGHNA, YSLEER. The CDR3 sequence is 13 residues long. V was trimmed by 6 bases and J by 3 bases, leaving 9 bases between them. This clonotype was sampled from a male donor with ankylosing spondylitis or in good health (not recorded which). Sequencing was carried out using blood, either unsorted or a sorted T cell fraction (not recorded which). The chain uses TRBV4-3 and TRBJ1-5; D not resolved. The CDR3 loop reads CASSVRLNQPQHF. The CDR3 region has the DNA TGCGCCAGCAGTGTGCGCCTCAATCAGCCCCAGCATTTT.